This passage covers 9 T cell receptor beta chains from one sample sequenced in a study of blood T cell repertoires in COVID-19. TCRdb keeps only in-frame clones here, not all; method: immunoSEQ multiplex PCR. Of hundreds of thousands of clones listed, approximately 86% are singletons. Sequencing used peripheral blood. The receptor source for this set is a human donor in a cohort sampled during active COVID-19.

Here the CDR3 reads CASSFEGEWEKLFF. The CDR3 nucleotides read TGCGCCAGCAGCTTCGAGGGCGAATGGGAAAAACTGTTTTTT. The rearrangement uses TRBV5-1 and TRBJ1-4, with no clear D. V was clipped by 2 bases and J by 8 bases, with 13 bases between them. The CDR3 is 14 residues long. Germline CDR1 SGHRS, CDR2 YFSETQ.

The gene calls are TRBV28 and TRBJ1-3, with a weak D call TRBD1 (5 bases). Between the trimmed V and J ends, which lost 4 bases and 1 base, there was a span of 8 bases. Germline V gene data show CDR1 as MDHEN and CDR2 as SYDVKM. There are 14 residues in the CDR3. The CDR3 DNA reads as TGTGCCAGCAGTTGGGGGAGGTCTGGAAACACCATATATTTT. It translates to CASSWGRSGNTIYF.

This chain connects TRBV2 to TRBJ1-5, with a tentative D call TRBD1 (5 bases). Trimming pared 2 bases from V and 7 bases from J, leaving 15 bases between. In germline, CDR1 is SNHLY, CDR2 FYNNEI. The CDR3 length is 15 residues. The CDR3 region is CASSEQGSRYQPQHF. As DNA, the CDR3 is TGTGCCAGCAGTGAACAGGGTTCTCGCTACCAGCCCCAGCATTTT.

This clone was observed a handful of times. The V call is TRBV4-1, the J call TRBJ1-5; D call uncertain. This CDR3 region has 20 residues. The V end was cut by 0 bases, the J end by 4 bases, with 25 bases between. The V gene's germline CDR1 is MGHRA and CDR2 YSYEKL. The CDR3 loop is CASSQEPAGLRISRNQPQHF. The CDR3 nucleotides read TGCGCCAGCAGCCAAGAACCCGCGGGTCTCCGTATATCCAGGAATCAGCCCCAGCATTTT.

This rearrangement joins TRBV7-9 to TRBJ1-1, with 10 bases fitting TRBD1. Germline V gene lookup returns CDR1 SEHNR and CDR2 FQNEAQ (reference sequence). This CDR3 spans 18 amino acids. V lost 1 base and J lost 0; bases outside the gene matches: 8. CDR3 region: CASSLGLGTGAMNTEAFF. CDR3 DNA: TGTGCCAGCAGCTTAGGCCTCGGGACAGGGGCTATGAACACTGAAGCTTTCTTT.

V gene TRBV27 combines with J gene TRBJ1-5, with TRBD1 as a possible D gene (6 bases). The V gene's germline CDR1 is MNHEY and CDR2 SMNVEV (reference sequence). V was shortened by 3 bases and J by 3 bases, with 12 bases between the two germline ends. The CDR3 consists of 15 residues. The CDR3 sequence: CASSFSGVNNQPQHF. The CDR3 DNA reads TGTGCCAGCAGTTTTTCAGGGGTGAACAATCAGCCCCAGCATTTT.

The chain joins TRBV3-1 (or the pseudogene TRBV3-2) to TRBJ1-1; TRBD1 matches 8 bases. CDR3 length: 14 residues. V shed 6 bases, J shed 3 bases, and the junction held 6 bases outside the gene matches. Germline CDR1 LGHDT, CDR2 YNNKEL (reference sequence). CDR3 coding DNA: TGTGCCAGCAGTCTTACAGGGGGAGACACTGAAGCTTTCTTT. It encodes CASSLTGGDTEAFF.

The chain has TRBV7-3 and TRBJ2-5; TRBD1 agrees at 8 bases. The ends lost 0 bases at V and 2 bases at J; junction bases unmatched: 8. CDR3 length: 17 residues. Germline V CDR1 and CDR2: SGHTA, FQGTGA. The CDR3 bases are TGTGCCAGCAGCTTAACAAATGCCGGGACAGGACAAGAGACCCAGTACTTC. It codes for CASSLTNAGTGQETQYF.

The chain employs TRBV5-6 and TRBJ2-7; TRBD1 matches 9 bases. This CDR3 contains 15 residues. Unmatched junction bases numbered 8, after V lost 4 bases and J lost 3 bases. CDR1 SGHDT and CDR2 YYEEEE come from the germline V gene. The CDR3 coding sequence is TGTGCCAGCAGCACTGCCGGGACAGGGAACTACGAGCAGTACTTC. Its protein product is CASSTAGTGNYEQYF.